This T cell receptor delta chain was sequenced in a study of gamma delta lymphoproliferative disorders and STAT genes. Study in general: At least 50 ng of genomic DNA went into each LymphoTrack Dx TCRG Assay library.

This clone was counted between two and nine times. TCRdb re-called the multiplex PCR reads through CATT. Here the sample spans over 600 delta-chain clones, less than 3% being singletons. PBMCs from patients and controls supplied the genomic DNA for sequencing. Trimming stripped 4 bases from V and 0 bases from J, with 39 bases between. Germline CDR1 TSWWSYY, CDR2 QGS. The CDR3 has 24 amino acids. J is TRDJ1 and V is TRDV1, with D maybe TRDD3 (6 bases). The source of this sequence is a human donor in good health. Material: blood. CDR3 protein: CALGGTGKGLLPFLGPKYTDKLIF. The CDR3 DNA reads TGTGCTCTTGGGGGTACAGGTAAGGGCCTTCTCCCTTTCCTGGGGCCCAAGTACACCGATAAACTCATCTTT.